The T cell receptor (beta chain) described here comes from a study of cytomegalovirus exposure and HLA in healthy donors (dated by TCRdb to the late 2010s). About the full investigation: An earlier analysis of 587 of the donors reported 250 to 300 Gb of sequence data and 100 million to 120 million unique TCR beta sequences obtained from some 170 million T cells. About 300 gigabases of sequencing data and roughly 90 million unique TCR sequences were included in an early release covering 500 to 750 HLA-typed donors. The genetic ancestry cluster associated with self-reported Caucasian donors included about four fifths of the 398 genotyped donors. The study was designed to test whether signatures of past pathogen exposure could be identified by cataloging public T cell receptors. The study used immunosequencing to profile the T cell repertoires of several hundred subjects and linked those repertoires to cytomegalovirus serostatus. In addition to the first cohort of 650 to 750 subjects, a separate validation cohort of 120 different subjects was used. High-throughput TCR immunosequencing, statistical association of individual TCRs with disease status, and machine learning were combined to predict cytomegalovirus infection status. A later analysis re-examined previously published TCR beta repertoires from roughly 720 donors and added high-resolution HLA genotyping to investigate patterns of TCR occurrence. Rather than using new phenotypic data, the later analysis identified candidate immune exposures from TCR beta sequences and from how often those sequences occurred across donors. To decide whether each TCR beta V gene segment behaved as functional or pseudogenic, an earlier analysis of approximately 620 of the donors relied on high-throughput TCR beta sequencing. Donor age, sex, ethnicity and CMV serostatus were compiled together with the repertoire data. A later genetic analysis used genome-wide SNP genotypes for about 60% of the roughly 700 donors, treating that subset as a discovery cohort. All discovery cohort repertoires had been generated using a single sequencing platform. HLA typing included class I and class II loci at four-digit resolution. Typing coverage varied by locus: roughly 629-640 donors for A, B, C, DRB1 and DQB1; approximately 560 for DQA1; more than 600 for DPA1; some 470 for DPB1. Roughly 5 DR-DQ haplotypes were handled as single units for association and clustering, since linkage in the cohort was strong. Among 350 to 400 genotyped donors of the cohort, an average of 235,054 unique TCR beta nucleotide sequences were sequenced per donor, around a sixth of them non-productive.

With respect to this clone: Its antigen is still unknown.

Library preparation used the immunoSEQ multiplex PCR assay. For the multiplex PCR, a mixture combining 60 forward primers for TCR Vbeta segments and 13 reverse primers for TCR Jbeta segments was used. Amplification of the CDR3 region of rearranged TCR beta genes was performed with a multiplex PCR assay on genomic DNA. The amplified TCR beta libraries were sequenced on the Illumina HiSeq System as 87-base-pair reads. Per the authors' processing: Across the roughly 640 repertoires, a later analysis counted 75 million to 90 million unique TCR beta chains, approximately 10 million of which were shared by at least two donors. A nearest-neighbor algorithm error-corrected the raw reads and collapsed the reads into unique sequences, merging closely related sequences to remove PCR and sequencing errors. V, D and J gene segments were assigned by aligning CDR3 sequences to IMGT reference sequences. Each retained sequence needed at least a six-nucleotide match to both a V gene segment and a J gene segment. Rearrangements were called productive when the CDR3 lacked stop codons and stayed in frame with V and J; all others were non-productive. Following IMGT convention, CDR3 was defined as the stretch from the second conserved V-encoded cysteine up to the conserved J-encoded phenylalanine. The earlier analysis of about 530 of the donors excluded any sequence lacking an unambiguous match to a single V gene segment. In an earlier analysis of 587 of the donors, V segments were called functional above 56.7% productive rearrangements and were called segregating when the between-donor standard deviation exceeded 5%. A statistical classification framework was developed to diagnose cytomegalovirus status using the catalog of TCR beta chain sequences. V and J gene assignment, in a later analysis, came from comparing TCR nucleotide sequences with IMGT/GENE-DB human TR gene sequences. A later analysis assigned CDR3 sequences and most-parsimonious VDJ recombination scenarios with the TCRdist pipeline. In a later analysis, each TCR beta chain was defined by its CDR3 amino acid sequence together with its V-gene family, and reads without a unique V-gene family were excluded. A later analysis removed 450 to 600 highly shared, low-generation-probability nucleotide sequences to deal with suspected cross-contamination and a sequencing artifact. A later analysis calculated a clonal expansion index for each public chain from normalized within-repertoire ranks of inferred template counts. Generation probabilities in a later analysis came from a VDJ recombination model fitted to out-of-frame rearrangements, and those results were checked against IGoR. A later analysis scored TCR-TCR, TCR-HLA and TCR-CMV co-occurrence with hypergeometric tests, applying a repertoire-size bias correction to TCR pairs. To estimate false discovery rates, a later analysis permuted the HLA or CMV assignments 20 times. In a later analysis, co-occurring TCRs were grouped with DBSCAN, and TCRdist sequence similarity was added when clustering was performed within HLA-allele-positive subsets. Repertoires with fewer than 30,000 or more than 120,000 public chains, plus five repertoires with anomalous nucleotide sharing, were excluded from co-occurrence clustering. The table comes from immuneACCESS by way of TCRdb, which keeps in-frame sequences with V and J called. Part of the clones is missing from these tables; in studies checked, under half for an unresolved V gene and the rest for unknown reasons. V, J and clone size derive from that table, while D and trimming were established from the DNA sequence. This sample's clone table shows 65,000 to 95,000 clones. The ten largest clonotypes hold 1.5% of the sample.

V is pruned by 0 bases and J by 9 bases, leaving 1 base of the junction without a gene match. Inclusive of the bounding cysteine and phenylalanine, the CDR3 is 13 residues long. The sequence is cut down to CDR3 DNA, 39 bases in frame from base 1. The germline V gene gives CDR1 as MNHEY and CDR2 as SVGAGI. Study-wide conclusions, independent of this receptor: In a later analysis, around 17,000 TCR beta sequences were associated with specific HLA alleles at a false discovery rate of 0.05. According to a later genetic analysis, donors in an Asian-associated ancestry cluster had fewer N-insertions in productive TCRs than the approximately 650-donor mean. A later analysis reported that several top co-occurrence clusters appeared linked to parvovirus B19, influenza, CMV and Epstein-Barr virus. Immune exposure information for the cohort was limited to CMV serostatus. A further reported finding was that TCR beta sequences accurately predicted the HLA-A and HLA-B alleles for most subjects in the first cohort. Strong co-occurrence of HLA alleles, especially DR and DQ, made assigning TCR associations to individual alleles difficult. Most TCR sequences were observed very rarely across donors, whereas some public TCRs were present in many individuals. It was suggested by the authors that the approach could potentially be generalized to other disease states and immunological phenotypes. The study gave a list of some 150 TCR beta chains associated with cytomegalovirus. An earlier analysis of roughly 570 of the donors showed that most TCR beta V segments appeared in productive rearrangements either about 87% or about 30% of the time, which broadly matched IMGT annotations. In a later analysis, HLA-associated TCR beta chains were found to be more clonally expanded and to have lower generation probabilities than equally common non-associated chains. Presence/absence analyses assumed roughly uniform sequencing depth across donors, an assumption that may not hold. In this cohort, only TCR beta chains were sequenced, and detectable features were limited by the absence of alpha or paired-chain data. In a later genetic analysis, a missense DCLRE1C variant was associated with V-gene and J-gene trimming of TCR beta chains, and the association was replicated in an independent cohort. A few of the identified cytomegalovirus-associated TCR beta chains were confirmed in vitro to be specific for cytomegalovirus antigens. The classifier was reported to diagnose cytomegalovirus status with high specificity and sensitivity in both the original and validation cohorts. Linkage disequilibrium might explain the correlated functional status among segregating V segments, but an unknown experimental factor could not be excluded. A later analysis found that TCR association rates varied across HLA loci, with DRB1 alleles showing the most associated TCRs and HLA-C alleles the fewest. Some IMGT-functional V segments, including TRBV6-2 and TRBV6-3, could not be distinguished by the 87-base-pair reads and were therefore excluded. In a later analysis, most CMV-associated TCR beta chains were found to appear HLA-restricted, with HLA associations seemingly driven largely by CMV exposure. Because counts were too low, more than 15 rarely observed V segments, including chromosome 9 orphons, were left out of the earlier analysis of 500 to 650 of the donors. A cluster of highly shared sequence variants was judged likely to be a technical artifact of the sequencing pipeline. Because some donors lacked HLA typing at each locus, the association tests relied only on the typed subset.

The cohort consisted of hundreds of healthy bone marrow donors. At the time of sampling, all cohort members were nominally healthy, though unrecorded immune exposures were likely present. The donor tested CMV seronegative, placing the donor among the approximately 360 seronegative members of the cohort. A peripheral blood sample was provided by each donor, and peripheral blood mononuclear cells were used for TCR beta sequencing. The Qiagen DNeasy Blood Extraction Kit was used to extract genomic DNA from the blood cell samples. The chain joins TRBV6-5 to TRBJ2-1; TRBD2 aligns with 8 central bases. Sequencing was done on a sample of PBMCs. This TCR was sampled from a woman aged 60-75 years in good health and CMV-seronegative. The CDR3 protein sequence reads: CASSYSRGGEQFF. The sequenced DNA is TGTGCCAGCAGTTACTCCCGGGGGGGTGAGCAGTTCTTC.